The 15 T cell receptor beta chains given below trace back to one sample, sequenced in a study of human T cells and chemical hapten exposure. TCRdb redid the calling of the RACE reads with MiXCR, one entry per CDR3 protein. This sample has roughly 360,000 distinct CDR3 sequences, with more than 4.5% found just once. The time point is: patch test 1, 2 weeks after DPC sensitization. Treatment defined: therapeutic diphenylcyclopropenone sensitization with weekly scalp DPC. Material: whole blood, obtained in connection with sensitization to the hapten diphenylcyclopropenone (DPC). These TCRs come from a woman in her forties or fifties with alopecia areata. Some clones in this sample may be carry-over from other donors' samples.

This clonotype was seen only a few times. CDR3 residues: CASSTTWGMEQFF. CDR3 nucleotides: TGTGCCAGTAGTACGACCTGGGGGATGGAGCAGTTCTTC. This chain uses TRBV19 with TRBJ2-1; D may correspond to TRBD1 or TRBD2 (5 bases each). V was cut by 4 bases and J by 10 bases, with 14 bases left in between. The CDR3 spans 13 residues. Germline CDR1 reads LNHDA; CDR2 reads SQIVND (reference sequence).

This clonotype was detected many times. The V call is TRBV21-1, the J call TRBJ1-1. TRBV21-1 is assigned pseudogene status. The CDR3 covers 19 residues. The chain's CDR3 is CASSKAVFVRWVSNTEAFF. The CDR3 DNA sequence: TGTGCCAGCAGCAAAGCGGTCTTTGTACGTTGGGTTTCGAACACTGAAGCTTTCTTT.

This clonotype was recorded many times. This rearrangement joins TRBV20-1 to TRBJ2-1; D might be TRBD2 (5 bases). The CDR3 covers 14 residues. V shed 4 bases and J shed 9 bases, with 19 bases lying between them. Germline-derived CDR1 and CDR2 are DFQATT and SNEGSKA (reference sequence). CDR3 in amino acids: CSAKTGHREGEQFF. CDR3 bases: TGCAGTGCTAAGACCGGGCACCGGGAAGGTGAGCAGTTCTTC.

Many counts were recorded for this clonotype. The chain couples TRBV12-3 or TRBV12-4 to TRBJ2-1, with 8 positions matching TRBD2. The junction had 12 bases not matched to a gene; V was cut back by 1 base and J by 4 bases. The CDR3 totals 18 residues. The CDR3 loop reads CASSLDVGLAGYYNEQFF. In DNA form, the CDR3 reads TGTGCCAGCAGTTTAGATGTCGGTCTAGCGGGTTATTACAATGAGCAGTTCTTC.

This sequence joins TRBV6-1 and TRBJ2-3; 7 bases align to TRBD1. This CDR3 contains 14 residues. Trimming cost V 6 bases and J 3 bases; bases outside gene matches: 6. CDR1 MNHNS and CDR2 SASEGT come from the germline V gene. CDR3 region: CASRVTGETDTQYF. The CDR3 bases are TGTGCCAGCAGAGTAACAGGGGAAACAGATACGCAGTATTTT.

This clonotype was detected a few times. The chain employs TRBV27 and TRBJ1-1, with D tentatively TRBD1 (5 bases). The CDR3 consists of 15 residues. Trimming pared 6 bases from V and 4 bases from J, leaving 18 bases between. Germline V gene sequence: CDR1 MNHEY, CDR2 SMNVEV (reference sequence). CDR3 region: CASSPRGRAGTEAFF. Written as DNA, the CDR3 is TGTGCCAGCAGCCCGAGGGGACGGGCGGGCACTGAAGCTTTCTTT.

A remark on this clonotype: Possible read error: a much larger clone is one base away. Since the CDR3 does not end with the conserved phenylalanine or tryptophan, this likely comes from a read error. The chain uses TRBV28 and TRBJ2-2, with 7 nucleotides matching TRBD1. The V segment lost 4 bases and the J segment 1 base; nucleotides outside the gene matches: 3. The CDR3 runs 15 residues. From germline, CDR1 is MDHEN and CDR2 SYDVKM. The CDR3 spells CASSSRTGNTGELFL. The CDR3 nucleotides read TGTGCCAGCAGTTCCAGGACAGGGAACACCGGGGAGCTGTTTTTA.

The rearrangement joins TRBV12-3 or TRBV12-4 to TRBJ2-7, with D maybe TRBD2 (7 bases). The length of the CDR3 is 14 residues. The V gene lost 5 bases and the J gene lost 4 bases, with 15 bases spanning the gap. This CDR3 reads CASSTHAGAYEQYF. The CDR3 DNA is TGTGCCAGCAGTACCCATGCGGGGGCTTACGAGCAGTACTTC.

In this sample, this clonotype turned up many times. This sequence joins TRBV7-9 and TRBJ2-5; perhaps TRBD2 as D (6 bases). CDR3 length equals 15 residues. V lost 2 bases and J 2 bases, leaving 12 bases between the germline ends. Per the germline V gene, CDR1 is SEHNR and CDR2 is FQNEAQ (reference sequence). CDR3 sequence (DNA): TGTGCCAGCAGCTTAAGGTCGGGGGAACAAGAGACCCAGTACTTC. Its translation: CASSLRSGEQETQYF.

The chain combines TRBV12-3 or TRBV12-4 with TRBJ1-2, with unresolved D. This CDR3 is built from 14 residues. The V and J ends lost 7 bases and 8 bases respectively, with 20 bases between them. The CDR3 loop reads CASTLGVGGNGYTF. Written as DNA, the CDR3 is TGTGCCAGCACCCTCGGGGTCGGAGGTAACGGCTACACCTTC.

The table lists this clonotype with a few counts. This chain connects TRBV7-6 to TRBJ2-6; D is ambiguous. The germline V gene has CDR1 SGHVS and CDR2 FNYEAQ. The CDR3 totals 15 residues. The V end lost 10 bases, the J end lost 0 bases, and 13 bases lay between the germline ends. This CDR3 reads CATKDPYSGANVLTF. The CDR3 DNA sequence: TGTGCCACCAAAGACCCCTACTCTGGGGCCAACGTCCTGACTTTC.

This clonotype has ten or more counts. The chain has TRBV27 and TRBJ2-5; D might be TRBD1 or TRBD2, each matching 6 bases. CDR3 length: 14 amino acids. Per the germline V gene, CDR1 is MNHEY and CDR2 is SMNVEV (reference sequence). The V end was cut by 3 bases, the J end by 2 bases, with 10 bases between. The CDR3 DNA reads TGTGCCAGCAGTTTCGGGGGCTGGCAAGAGACCCAGTACTTC. Its translation is CASSFGGWQETQYF.

At least ten counts were recorded for this clonotype. This chain links TRBV9 with TRBJ2-2; TRBD1 matches at 7 bases. CDR3 length equals 13 residues. V lost 3 bases to trimming and J lost 7 bases; unmatched junction nucleotides: 3. Germline loops: CDR1 SGDLS, CDR2 YYNGEE. CDR3 in amino acids: CASSETGVGELFF. The CDR3 DNA reads as TGTGCCAGCAGCGAAACAGGGGTCGGGGAGCTGTTTTTT.

The chain uses TRBV6-1 and TRBJ2-2; 7 bases fit TRBD2. Germline-derived CDR1 and CDR2 are MNHNS and SASEGT. The CDR3 contains 16 residues. Losses at the gene ends were 3 bases for V and 1 base for J; bases not matched to a gene: 5. CDR3 DNA sequence: TGTGCCAGCAGTGAGGGGACTACCCTGAACACCGGGGAGCTGTTTTTT. Its protein product is CASSEGTTLNTGELFF.

This clonotype has a count of ten or more. This chain joins TRBV6-1 and TRBJ2-7; D gene uncertain. There are 14 residues in the CDR3. Germline V CDR1 and CDR2: MNHNS, SASEGT. V lost 2 bases and J lost 7, with 15 bases in between. The CDR3 coding sequence is TGTGCCAGCAGTGAACTGGAAATCTTGGGGGAGCAGTACTTC. Translated, it gives CASSELEILGEQYF.